The 29 T cell receptor beta chains reported below all come from one sample, sequenced in a study of cytomegalovirus exposure and HLA in healthy donors. TCRdb keeps only in-frame clones here, not all; method: immunoSEQ multiplex PCR. This table holds 200,000 to 250,000 clones, over 75% found once. Source material: PBMCs. The receptors shown here come from a woman aged 18-30 years in good health and CMV-seropositive.

The rearrangement joins TRBV28 to TRBJ1-5; D unclear. Germline V gene sequence: CDR1 MDHEN, CDR2 SYDVKM. CDR3 size: 16 residues. Trimming left V 6 bases short and J 0 bases short, with 15 bases between. CDR3 region: CASRRETIYSNQPQHF. CDR3 coding DNA: TGTGCCAGCAGAAGAGAGACAATTTATAGCAATCAGCCCCAGCATTTT.

This sequence joins TRBV4-2 and TRBJ2-1; 8 nucleotides agree with TRBD2. The V gene end was trimmed by 2 bases and the J gene end by 5 bases; junction bases not matched to a gene: 11. Germline V gene sequence: CDR1 LGHNA, CDR2 YNFKEQ. The CDR3 runs 17 residues. This CDR3 is CASSQPLSGGLDNEQFF. The CDR3 DNA reads TGTGCCAGCAGCCAACCCCTCAGTGGGGGACTAGACAATGAGCAGTTCTTC.

CDR3 region: CASSKGRQGSGNQPQHF. The CDR3 bases are TGTGCCAGCAGCAAAGGTAGACAGGGGTCGGGCAATCAGCCCCAGCATTTT. V gene TRBV21-1 combines with J gene TRBJ1-5; the DNA was not used to check the table's D call, TRBD1. TRBV21-1 is marked as a pseudogene. The CDR3 totals 17 residues.

This chain connects TRBV27 to TRBJ2-5, with D possibly being TRBD1 (5 bases). The CDR3 has 13 amino acids. Deletions cut 4 bases from V and 4 bases from J, with 10 bases between. Germline CDR1 MNHEY, CDR2 SMNVEV (reference sequence). This CDR3 reads CASSSRRGETQYF. As DNA, the CDR3 is TGTGCCAGCAGTTCCCGAAGGGGAGAGACCCAGTACTTC.

This sequence joins TRBV27 and TRBJ2-2; maybe TRBD2 (5 bases). The V gene's germline CDR1 is MNHEY and CDR2 SMNVEV (reference sequence). This CDR3 has 17 residues. Trimming stripped 2 bases from V and 2 bases from J, with 15 bases between. The CDR3 here is CASSLLGVGINTGELFF. DNA for the CDR3: TGTGCCAGCAGTTTACTCGGGGTGGGGATAAACACCGGGGAGCTGTTTTTT.

V usage is TRBV5-1 and J usage is TRBJ2-1, with D hard to call. CDR1 SGHRS and CDR2 YFSETQ come from the germline V gene. The CDR3 contains 14 residues. V was shortened by 5 bases and J by 0 bases, with 9 bases between the two germline ends. The CDR3 loop reads CASSTESSYNEQFF. The CDR3 DNA reads TGCGCCAGCAGTACAGAGAGCTCCTACAATGAGCAGTTCTTC.

The V and J genes are TRBV27 and TRBJ2-5; D gene ambiguous. CDR3 size: 11 residues. V dropped 3 bases and J dropped 5 bases, with 4 bases sitting between them. CDR1 is MNHEY, CDR2 SMNVEV, per germline (reference sequence). As DNA, the CDR3 is TGTGCCAGCAGTTTTGAGGAGACCCAGTACTTC. Translated, it gives CASSFEETQYF.

This clone was seen more than once but under ten times. The CDR3 loop is CASSSTLYGYTF. CDR3 DNA: TGTGCCAGCAGTTCGACACTCTATGGCTACACCTTC. This rearrangement joins TRBV28 to TRBJ1-2; no firm D call. Germline CDR1 is MDHEN and CDR2 is SYDVKM. V was shortened by 4 bases and J by 4 bases, with 7 bases between the two germline ends. CDR3 length: 12 residues.

The chain employs TRBV2 and TRBJ2-7; D is possibly TRBD1 (5 bases). Germline V gives CDR1 SNHLY, CDR2 FYNNEI. The length of the CDR3 is 14 residues. The V end lost 4 bases, the J end lost 4 bases, and 14 bases lay between the germline ends. The CDR3 nucleotides read TGTGCCAGCAGTGGGGGCAGTATGGAGTACGAGCAGTACTTC. This translates into CASSGGSMEYEQYF.

J is TRBJ2-5 and V is TRBV27, with 8 positions matching TRBD1. CDR3 size: 14 residues. With 6 bases clipped from V and 5 bases from J, the junction kept 8 bases outside the gene matches. Germline V gene lookup returns CDR1 MNHEY and CDR2 SMNVEV (reference sequence). CDR3 bases: TGTGCCAGCAGACCTCGGACAGGGAGCGAGACCCAGTACTTC. Amino acids: CASRPRTGSETQYF.

The J gene is TRBJ2-7, the V gene TRBV28; D remains unclear. The CDR3 covers 15 residues. V was trimmed by 6 bases and J by 6 bases, leaving 21 bases between them. Germline V gene lookup returns CDR1 MDHEN and CDR2 SYDVKM. CDR3 nucleotide sequence: TGTGCCAGCAGACGCGACTGGTGGTCCCTACGCGAGCAGTACTTC. This sequence encodes CASRRDWWSLREQYF.

The V call is TRBV21-1, the J call TRBJ1-2; the table's D gene call, TRBD1, was not cross checked with the DNA. TRBV21-1 counts as a pseudogene. This CDR3 has 17 residues. The CDR3 coding sequence is TGTGCCAGCAGCCAGCGTTTCGGGACACCAGTTTCCTATGGCTACACCTTC. Translation gives CASSQRFGTPVSYGYTF.

V and J are TRBV7-9 and TRBJ1-2; TRBD1 aligns across 9 bases. With 6 bases clipped from V and 3 bases from J, the junction kept 5 bases outside the gene matches. The CDR3 loop spans 14 amino acids. The germline V gene encodes CDR1 SEHNR and CDR2 FQNEAQ (reference sequence). The CDR3 reads CASRGQGRDYGYTF. Here the CDR3 DNA reads TGTGCCAGCAGGGGACAGGGTAGAGACTATGGCTACACCTTC.

The V gene is TRBV9, the J gene TRBJ1-2; D perhaps matches TRBD1 (5 bases). V dropped 1 base and J dropped 14 bases, with 18 bases sitting between them. This CDR3 is 13 amino acids long. Germline loops: CDR1 SGDLS, CDR2 YYNGEE. The CDR3 loop is CASSVSQAIGYTF. DNA for the CDR3: TGTGCCAGCAGCGTATCACAGGCCATTGGGTATACCTTC.

The sample holds a few counts of this clone. The rearrangement links TRBV5-1 to TRBJ2-7, with D possibly being TRBD2 (6 bases). The CDR3 has 14 amino acids. V was cut by 4 bases and J by 5 bases, with 16 bases left in between. Germline lookup yields CDR1 SGHRS and CDR2 YFSETQ. CDR3 sequence: CASSTQTSSDEQYF. Written as DNA, the CDR3 is TGCGCCAGCAGCACCCAGACTAGTTCCGACGAGCAGTACTTC. Full variable domain (rest looked up from reference TRBV5-1 and TRBJ2-7): KAGVTQTPRYLIKTRGQQVTLSCSPISGHRSVSWYQQTPGQGLQFLFEYFSETQRNKGNFPGRFSGRQFSNSRSEMNVSTLELGDSALYLCASSTQTSSDEQYFGPGTRLTVT.

V and J are TRBV25-1 and TRBJ1-1; 7 positions match TRBD1. Germline values: CDR1 MGHDK, CDR2 SYGVNS. Trimming took 5 bases from V and 2 from J; bases not matched to a gene: 5. This CDR3 comprises 14 residues. CDR3 protein: CASSPRDSNTEAFF. The CDR3 DNA reads TGTGCCAGCAGTCCCCGGGACAGTAACACTGAAGCTTTCTTT.

This clone has more than one count but fewer than ten. The V call is TRBV7-9, the J call TRBJ2-1; a possible D gene is TRBD2 (8 bases). CDR3 length: 14 residues. CDR1 and CDR2 from the germline V gene are SEHNR and FQNEAQ (reference sequence). The germline V and J ends were trimmed by 3 bases and 10 bases, with 16 bases remaining between them. The CDR3 spells CASSLGGLGGEQFF. The DNA for the CDR3 is TGTGCCAGCAGCTTGGGGGGACTAGGGGGCGAGCAGTTCTTC.

The chain has TRBV5-1 and TRBJ2-3; maybe TRBD2 (6 bases). Germline V lookup: CDR1 SGHRS, CDR2 YFSETQ. Between the trimmed V and J ends, which lost 4 bases and 0 bases, there was a span of 12 bases. The CDR3 runs to 15 residues. The CDR3 DNA is TGCGCCAGCAGCGTCTCTAGCGCGAGCACAGATACGCAGTATTTT. Translating gives CASSVSSASTDTQYF.

The J gene is TRBJ2-7, the V gene TRBV27; 7 nucleotides agree with TRBD1. The CDR3 runs to 13 residues. With 5 bases clipped from V and 3 bases from J, the junction kept 4 bases outside the gene matches. The germline V gene encodes CDR1 MNHEY and CDR2 SMNVEV (reference sequence). For the CDR3, the DNA is TGTGCCAGCAGTGTCGGACAGGTCTACGAGCAGTACTTC. Protein: CASSVGQVYEQYF.

The chain has TRBV19 and TRBJ2-1, with D possibly being TRBD1 (5 bases). The V end lost 3 bases, the J end lost 5 bases, and 11 bases lay between the germline ends. CDR1 is LNHDA, CDR2 SQIVND, per germline (reference sequence). This CDR3 comprises 14 residues. The CDR3 spells CASSMGKGDNEQFF. For the CDR3, the DNA is TGTGCCAGTAGTATGGGCAAAGGGGACAATGAGCAGTTCTTC.

This sequence joins TRBV14 and TRBJ2-7; 9 nucleotides agree with TRBD1. CDR1 is SGHDN and CDR2 is FVKESK in the germline V gene. V shed 4 bases, J shed 5 bases, and the junction held 15 bases outside the gene matches. The CDR3 covers 17 residues. CDR3 sequence: CASSPTPTRQGGHEQYF. The CDR3 DNA reads as TGTGCCAGCAGCCCTACACCAACCCGACAGGGGGGGCACGAGCAGTACTTC. Drawing the rest from reference TRBV14 and TRBJ2-7, the complete variable domain is EAGVTQFPSHSVIEKGQTVTLRCDPISGHDNLYWYRRVMGKEIKFLLHFVKESKQDESGMPNNRFLAERTGGTYSTLKVQPAELEDSGVYFCASSPTPTRQGGHEQYFGPGTRLTVT.

This chain connects TRBV2 to TRBJ1-4; D not resolved. Germline V gene data show CDR1 as SNHLY and CDR2 as FYNNEI. V was pared by 4 bases and J by 8 bases, with 11 bases between. The CDR3 is 13 amino acids. CDR3 residues: CASSVESKEKLFF. The CDR3 DNA reads as TGTGCCAGCAGTGTGGAGTCGAAGGAAAAACTGTTTTTT.

The rearrangement links TRBV14 to TRBJ1-2; no definite D call. The V end was cut by 0 bases, the J end by 5 bases, with 10 bases between. CDR1 SGHDN and CDR2 FVKESK come from the germline V gene. The CDR3 is 14 amino acids. CDR3 in DNA: TGTGCCAGCAGCCAAGATTTGGGAGGATATGGCTACACCTTC. Amino acids: CASSQDLGGYGYTF.

This clone is a singleton in its sample. The chain employs TRBV28 and TRBJ1-1; D is unclear. Trimming cost V 6 bases and J 4 bases, with 9 bases left between them. CDR1 is MDHEN, CDR2 SYDVKM, per germline. CDR3 size: 12 residues. As DNA, the CDR3 is TGTGCCAGCAGCCGACAAGGCACTGAAGCTTTCTTT. It encodes CASSRQGTEAFF.

The chain employs TRBV5-1 and TRBJ2-5; D is undetermined. V was clipped by 5 bases and J by 0 bases, with 11 bases between them. Germline loops: CDR1 SGHRS, CDR2 YFSETQ. The CDR3 loop spans 14 amino acids. CDR3 loop: CASSSRQDQETQYF. The CDR3 coding sequence is TGCGCCAGCAGTTCTCGACAAGACCAAGAGACCCAGTACTTC.

This chain links TRBV7-7 with TRBJ2-2, with D hard to call. The CDR3 length is 12 residues. Trimming pared 3 bases from V and 4 bases from J, leaving 3 bases between. Germline V gene lookup returns CDR1 SSHAT and CDR2 FNYEAQ (reference sequence). CDR3 nucleotides: TGTGCCAGCAGCTTCTCCACCGGGGAGCTGTTTTTT. Amino acid sequence: CASSFSTGELFF.

V and J are TRBV11-2 and TRBJ1-4; TRBD1 aligns across 7 bases. Losses at the gene ends were 5 bases for V and 8 bases for J; bases not matched to a gene: 8. CDR1 is SGHAT and CDR2 is FQNNGV in the germline V gene. CDR3 length: 14 residues. CDR3 loop: CASSRDRAREKLFF. The CDR3, as DNA: TGTGCCAGCAGCCGGGACAGAGCAAGGGAAAAACTGTTTTTT.

This clone came up a few times. The chain links TRBV27 to TRBJ1-5; D not certain. CDR3 length: 10 residues. V shed 11 bases and J shed 10 bases, with 12 bases lying between them. The germline CDR1 and CDR2 sequences are MNHEY and SMNVEV (reference sequence). The CDR3 protein is CAPIRDPQHF. DNA of the CDR3: TGTGCCCCCATTCGAGATCCCCAGCATTTT.

The V gene is TRBV6-1, the J gene TRBJ1-4, with D perhaps TRBD1 (5 bases). Germline V CDR1 and CDR2: MNHNS, SASEGT. Trimming stripped 1 base from V and 7 bases from J, with 10 bases between. This CDR3 contains 14 residues. The CDR3 region is CASSEGRGAEKLFF. Written as DNA, the CDR3 is TGTGCCAGCAGTGAAGGGAGGGGAGCTGAAAAACTGTTTTTT.